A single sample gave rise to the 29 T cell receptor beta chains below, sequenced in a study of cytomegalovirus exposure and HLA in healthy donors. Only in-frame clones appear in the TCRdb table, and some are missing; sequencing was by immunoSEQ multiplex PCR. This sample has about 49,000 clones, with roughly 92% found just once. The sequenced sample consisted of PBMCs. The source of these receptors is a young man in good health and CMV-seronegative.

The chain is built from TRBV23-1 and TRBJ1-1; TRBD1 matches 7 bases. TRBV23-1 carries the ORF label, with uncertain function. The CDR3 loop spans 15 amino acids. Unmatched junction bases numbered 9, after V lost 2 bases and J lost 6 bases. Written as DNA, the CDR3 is TGCGCCAGCAGTCAACAGGGGGTGGGACAGCCTGAAGCTTTCTTT. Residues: CASSQQGVGQPEAFF.

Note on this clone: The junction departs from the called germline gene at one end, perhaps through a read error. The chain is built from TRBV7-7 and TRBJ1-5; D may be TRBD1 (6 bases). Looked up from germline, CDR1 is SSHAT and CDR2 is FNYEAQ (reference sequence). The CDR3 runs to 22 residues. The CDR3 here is CASSLVRWQGKLQGVRNQPQHF. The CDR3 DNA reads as TGTGCTAGCAGCTTAGTACGTTGGCAGGGGAAGCTCCAGGGAGTTCGCAATCAGCCCCAGCATTTT.

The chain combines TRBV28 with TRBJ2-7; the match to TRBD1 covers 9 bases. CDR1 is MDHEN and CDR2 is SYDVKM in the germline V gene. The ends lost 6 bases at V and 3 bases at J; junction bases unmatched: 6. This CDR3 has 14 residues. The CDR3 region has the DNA TGTGCCAGCAGAGTAGGACAGGGGCTCTACGAGCAGTACTTC. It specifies CASRVGQGLYEQYF.

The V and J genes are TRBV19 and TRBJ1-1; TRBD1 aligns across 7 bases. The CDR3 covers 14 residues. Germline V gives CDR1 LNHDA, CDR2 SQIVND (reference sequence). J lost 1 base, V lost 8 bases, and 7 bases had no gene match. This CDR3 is CASGADRRNTEAFF. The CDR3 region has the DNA TGTGCCAGTGGCGCGGACAGGCGGAACACTGAAGCTTTCTTT.

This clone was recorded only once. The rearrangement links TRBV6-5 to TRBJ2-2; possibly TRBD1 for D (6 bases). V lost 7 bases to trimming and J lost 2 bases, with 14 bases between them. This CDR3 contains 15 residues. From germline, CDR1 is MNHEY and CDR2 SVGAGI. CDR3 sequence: CASMRGTRNTGELFF. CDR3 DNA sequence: TGTGCCAGCATGCGTGGGACACGTAACACCGGGGAGCTGTTTTTT.

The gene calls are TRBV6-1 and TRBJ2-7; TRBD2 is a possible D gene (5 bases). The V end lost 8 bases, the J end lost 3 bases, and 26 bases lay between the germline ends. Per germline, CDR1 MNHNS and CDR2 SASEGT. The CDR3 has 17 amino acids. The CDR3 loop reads CASCAAAWAGLNYEQYF. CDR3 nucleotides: TGTGCCAGCTGTGCGGCCGCCTGGGCAGGACTTAACTACGAGCAGTACTTC.

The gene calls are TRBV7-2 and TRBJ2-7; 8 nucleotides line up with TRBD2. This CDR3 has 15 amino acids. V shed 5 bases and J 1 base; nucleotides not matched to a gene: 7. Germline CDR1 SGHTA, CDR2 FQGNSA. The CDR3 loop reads CASSVSSGRSYEQYF. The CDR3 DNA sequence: TGTGCCAGCAGCGTGTCTAGCGGGCGTTCCTACGAGCAGTACTTC.

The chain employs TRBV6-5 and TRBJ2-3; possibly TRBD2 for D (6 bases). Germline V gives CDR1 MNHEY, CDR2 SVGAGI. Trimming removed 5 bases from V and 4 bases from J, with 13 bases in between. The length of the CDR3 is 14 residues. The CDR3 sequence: CASSGGTGADTQYF. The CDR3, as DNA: TGTGCCAGCAGTGGGGGGACTGGAGCAGATACGCAGTATTTT.

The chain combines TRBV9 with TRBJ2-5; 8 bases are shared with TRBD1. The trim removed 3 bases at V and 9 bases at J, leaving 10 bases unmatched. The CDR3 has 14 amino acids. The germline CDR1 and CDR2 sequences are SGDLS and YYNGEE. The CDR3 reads CASSAKDRAGAQYF. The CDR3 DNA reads TGTGCCAGCAGCGCAAAGGACAGGGCTGGGGCCCAGTACTTC. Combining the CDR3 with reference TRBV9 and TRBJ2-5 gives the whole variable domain DSGVTQTPKHLITATGQRVTLRCSPRSGDLSVYWYQQSLDQGLQFLIQYYNGEERAKGNILERFSAQQFPDLHSELNLSSLELGDSALYFCASSAKDRAGAQYFGPGTRLLVL.

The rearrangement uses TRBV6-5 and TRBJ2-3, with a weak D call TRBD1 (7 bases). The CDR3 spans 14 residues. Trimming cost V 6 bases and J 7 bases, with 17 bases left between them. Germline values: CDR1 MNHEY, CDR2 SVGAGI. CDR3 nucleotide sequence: TGTGCCAGCAGCCTCAGGGGGGTCGGGAATACGCAGTATTTT. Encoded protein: CASSLRGVGNTQYF.

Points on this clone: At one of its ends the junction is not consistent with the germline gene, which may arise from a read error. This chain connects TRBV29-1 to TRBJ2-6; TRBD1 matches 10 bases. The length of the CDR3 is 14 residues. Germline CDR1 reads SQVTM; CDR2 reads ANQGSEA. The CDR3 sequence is CSAIRDRGANVLTF. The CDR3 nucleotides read TGCAGCGCCATCCGGGACAGGGGTGCCAATGTCCTGACTTTC.

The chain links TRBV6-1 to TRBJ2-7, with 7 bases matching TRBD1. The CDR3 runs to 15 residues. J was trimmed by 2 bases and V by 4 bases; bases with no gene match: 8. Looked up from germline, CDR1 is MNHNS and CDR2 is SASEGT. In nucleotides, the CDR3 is TGTGCCAGCAGTGGAAAAACAGGGGCAACCTACGAGCAGTACTTC. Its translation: CASSGKTGATYEQYF.

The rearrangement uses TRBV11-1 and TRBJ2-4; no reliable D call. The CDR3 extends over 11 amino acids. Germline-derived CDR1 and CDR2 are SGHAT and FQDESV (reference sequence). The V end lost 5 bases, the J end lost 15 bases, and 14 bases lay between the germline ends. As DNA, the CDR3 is TGTGCCAGCAGCCAGACTGGGTCCGGGTACTTC. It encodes CASSQTGSGYF.

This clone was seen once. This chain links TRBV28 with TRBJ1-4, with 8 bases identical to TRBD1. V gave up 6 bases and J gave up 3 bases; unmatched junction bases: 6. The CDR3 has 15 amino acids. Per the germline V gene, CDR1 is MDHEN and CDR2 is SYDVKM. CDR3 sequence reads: CASSHRTGSNEKLFF. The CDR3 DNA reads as TGTGCCAGCAGCCATAGGACAGGGTCTAATGAAAAACTGTTTTTT.

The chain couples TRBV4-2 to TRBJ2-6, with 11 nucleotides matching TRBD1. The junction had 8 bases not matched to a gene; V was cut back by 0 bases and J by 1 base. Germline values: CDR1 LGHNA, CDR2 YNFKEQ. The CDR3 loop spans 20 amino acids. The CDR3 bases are TGTGCCAGCAGCCAAGACCTCCGGGACAGGGGGAGGTCTGGGGCCAACGTCCTGACTTTC. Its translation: CASSQDLRDRGRSGANVLTF.

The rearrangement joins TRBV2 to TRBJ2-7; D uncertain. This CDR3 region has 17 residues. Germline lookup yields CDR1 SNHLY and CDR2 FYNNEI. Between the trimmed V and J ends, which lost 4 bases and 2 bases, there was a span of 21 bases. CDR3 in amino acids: CASSARTASRNPYEQYF. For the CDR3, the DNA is TGTGCCAGCAGTGCCCGAACGGCATCTAGAAACCCCTACGAGCAGTACTTC.

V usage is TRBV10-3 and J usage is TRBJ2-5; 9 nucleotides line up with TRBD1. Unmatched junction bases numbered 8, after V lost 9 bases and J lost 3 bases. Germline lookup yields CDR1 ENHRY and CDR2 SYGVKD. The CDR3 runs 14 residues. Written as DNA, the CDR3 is TGTGCCATTGGAACCGGGACAGGGAAAGAGACCCAGTACTTC. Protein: CAIGTGTGKETQYF.

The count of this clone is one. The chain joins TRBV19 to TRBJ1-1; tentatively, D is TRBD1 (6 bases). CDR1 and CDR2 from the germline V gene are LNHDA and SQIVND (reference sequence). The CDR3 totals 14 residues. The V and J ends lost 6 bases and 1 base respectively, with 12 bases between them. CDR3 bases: TGTGCCAGTAGAAACGGACAGAAGAACACTGAAGCTTTCTTT. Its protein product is CASRNGQKNTEAFF.

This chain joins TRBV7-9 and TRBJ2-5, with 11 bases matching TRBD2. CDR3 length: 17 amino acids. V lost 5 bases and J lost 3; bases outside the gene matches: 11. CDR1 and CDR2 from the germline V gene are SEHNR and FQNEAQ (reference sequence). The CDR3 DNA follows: TGTGCCAGCAGCGCGGGGCAAACTAGCGGGAGCGAAGAGACCCAGTACTTC. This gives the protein CASSAGQTSGSEETQYF.

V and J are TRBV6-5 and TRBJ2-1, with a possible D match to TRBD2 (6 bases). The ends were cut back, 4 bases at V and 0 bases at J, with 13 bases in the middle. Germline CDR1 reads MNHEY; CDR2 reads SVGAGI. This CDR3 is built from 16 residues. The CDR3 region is CASSSTLAPSYNEQFF. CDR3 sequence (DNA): TGTGCCAGCAGTTCTACACTAGCCCCCTCCTACAATGAGCAGTTCTTC.

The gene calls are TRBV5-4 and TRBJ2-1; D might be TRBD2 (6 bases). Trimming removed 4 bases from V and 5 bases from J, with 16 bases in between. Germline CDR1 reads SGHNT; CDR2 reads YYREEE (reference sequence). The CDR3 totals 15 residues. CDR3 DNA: TGTGCCAGCAGCGACCCCCGGGACTTCAACAATGAGCAGTTCTTC. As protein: CASSDPRDFNNEQFF. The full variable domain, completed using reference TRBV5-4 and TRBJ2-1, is ETGVTQSPTHLIKTRGQQVTLRCSSQSGHNTVSWYQQALGQGPQFIFQYYREEENGRGNFPPRFSGLQFPNYSSELNVNALELDDSALYLCASSDPRDFNNEQFFGPGTRLTVL.

The CDR3 region has the DNA TGCGCCAGCAGCCAGCGGGAGAACACAGATACGCAGTATTTT. This gives the protein CASSQRENTDTQYF. J is TRBJ2-3 and V is TRBV5-1; 8 bases map to TRBD2. Per germline, CDR1 SGHRS and CDR2 YFSETQ. The CDR3 runs to 14 residues. The ends lost 4 bases at V and 2 bases at J; junction bases unmatched: 3.

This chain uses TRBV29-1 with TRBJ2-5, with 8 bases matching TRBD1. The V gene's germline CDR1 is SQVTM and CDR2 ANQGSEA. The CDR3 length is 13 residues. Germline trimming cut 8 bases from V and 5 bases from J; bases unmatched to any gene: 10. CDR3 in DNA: TGCAGCTCCTCTCGGCAGGGGGCTGAGACCCAGTACTTC. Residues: CSSSRQGAETQYF.

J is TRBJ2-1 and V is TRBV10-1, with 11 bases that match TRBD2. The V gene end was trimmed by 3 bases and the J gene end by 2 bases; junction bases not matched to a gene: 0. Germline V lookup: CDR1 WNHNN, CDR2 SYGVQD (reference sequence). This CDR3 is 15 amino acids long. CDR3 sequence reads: CASSDSGRAYNEQFF. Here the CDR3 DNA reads TGCGCCAGCAGTGATAGCGGGAGGGCCTACAATGAGCAGTTCTTC.

CDR3 sequence: CSVSRQGFSVEKLFF. CDR3 DNA sequence: TGCAGCGTCTCCAGACAGGGTTTCTCGGTTGAAAAACTGTTTTTT. The rearrangement joins TRBV29-1 to TRBJ1-4; 7 bases agree with TRBD1. V lost 6 bases to trimming and J lost 7 bases; unmatched junction nucleotides: 14. From germline, CDR1 is SQVTM and CDR2 ANQGSEA. This CDR3 has 15 amino acids.

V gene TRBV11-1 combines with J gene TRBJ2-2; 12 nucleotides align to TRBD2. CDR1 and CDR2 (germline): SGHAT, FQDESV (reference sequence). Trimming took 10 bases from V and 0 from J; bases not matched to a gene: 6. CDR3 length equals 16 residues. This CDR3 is CATGTSGFSNTGELFF. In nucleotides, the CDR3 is TGTGCCACCGGGACTAGCGGGTTCTCGAACACCGGGGAGCTGTTTTTT.

CDR3 nucleotide sequence: TGTGCCAGCAGTTCCACCGGGACAGCCTCCTACGAGCAGTACTTC. This codes for CASSSTGTASYEQYF. The chain employs TRBV28 and TRBJ2-7; 7 nucleotides align to TRBD1. Germline trimming cut 4 bases from V and 0 bases from J; bases unmatched to any gene: 6. The CDR3 consists of 15 residues. Germline assignment: CDR1 MDHEN and CDR2 SYDVKM.

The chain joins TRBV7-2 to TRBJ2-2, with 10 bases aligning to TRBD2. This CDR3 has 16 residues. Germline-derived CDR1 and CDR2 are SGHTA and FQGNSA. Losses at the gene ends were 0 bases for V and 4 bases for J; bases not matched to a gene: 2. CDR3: CASSLAASGSTGELFF. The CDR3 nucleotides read TGTGCCAGCAGCTTAGCGGCTAGCGGGAGCACCGGGGAGCTGTTTTTT.

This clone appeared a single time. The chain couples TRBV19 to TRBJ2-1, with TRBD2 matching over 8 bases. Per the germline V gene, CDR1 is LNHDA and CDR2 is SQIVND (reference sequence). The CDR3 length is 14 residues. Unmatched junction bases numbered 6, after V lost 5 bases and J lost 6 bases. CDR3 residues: CASSFAGGVNEQFF. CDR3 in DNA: TGTGCCAGTAGTTTCGCGGGAGGTGTCAATGAGCAGTTCTTC.